The T cell receptor (beta chain) under discussion was sequenced for a study of blood T cells in healthy people across ages. Whole-study findings and limits: It was the long-lived donors that had more naive CD4+ cells and higher diversity than aged donors.

The total RNA that was extracted per sample amounted to at least 6 micrograms. This CDR3 has 16 amino acids. Alongside a J-beta primer mix, a sample-barcoded 5' primer served in a second PCR lasting about 6 to 12 cycles. TCRdb processed the 5' RACE reads anew with MiXCR; each CDR3 protein has one entry. Of 550,000 to 800,000 distinct CDR3 sequences in the sample, more than 20% are singletons; the top ten hold around 3.4%. In this sample, this clonotype turned up a few times. The target antigen is unknown. The clonotype was recovered from a man between 70 and 80 years old in good health. The V call is TRBV21-1, the J call TRBJ2-5; TRBD1, as called in the table, went unchecked against the DNA. TRBV21-1 is classified as a pseudogene. Sequencing input: blood. The CDR3 reads CAGSSQDPSALWTQYF. The CDR3 DNA is TGTGCCGGCAGCTCTCAGGACCCATCCGCCCTCTGGACCCAGTACTTC.